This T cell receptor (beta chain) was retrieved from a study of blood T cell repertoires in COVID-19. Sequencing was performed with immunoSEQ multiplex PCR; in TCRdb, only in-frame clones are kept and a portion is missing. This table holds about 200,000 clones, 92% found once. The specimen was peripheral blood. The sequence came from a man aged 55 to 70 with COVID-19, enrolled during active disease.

The CDR3 protein is CASSLSQGAYNEQFF. The CDR3, as DNA: TGTGCCAGCAGTCTCTCTCAAGGAGCCTACAATGAGCAGTTCTTC. The V gene is TRBV3-1 (or the pseudogene TRBV3-2), the J gene TRBJ2-1, with unresolved D. This CDR3 contains 15 residues. CDR1 is LGHDT, CDR2 YNNKEL, per germline (reference sequence). V lost 6 bases to trimming and J lost 2 bases, with 14 bases between them.